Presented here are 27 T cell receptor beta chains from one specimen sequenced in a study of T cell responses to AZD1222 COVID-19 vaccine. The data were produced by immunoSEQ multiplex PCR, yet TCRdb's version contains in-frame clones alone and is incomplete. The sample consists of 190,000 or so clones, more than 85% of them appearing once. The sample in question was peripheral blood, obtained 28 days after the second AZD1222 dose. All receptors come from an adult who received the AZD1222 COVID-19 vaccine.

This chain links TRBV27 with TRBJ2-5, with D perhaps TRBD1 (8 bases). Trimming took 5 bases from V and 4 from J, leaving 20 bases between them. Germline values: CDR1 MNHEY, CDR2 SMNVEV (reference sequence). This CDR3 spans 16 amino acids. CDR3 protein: CASSSLGQGGGETQYF. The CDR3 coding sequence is TGTGCCAGCAGTAGCCTTGGACAGGGCGGGGGAGAGACCCAGTACTTC.

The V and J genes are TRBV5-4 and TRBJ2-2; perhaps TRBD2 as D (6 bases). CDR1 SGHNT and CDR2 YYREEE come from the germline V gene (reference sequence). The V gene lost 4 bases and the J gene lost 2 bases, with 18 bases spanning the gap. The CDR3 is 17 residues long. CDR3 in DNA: TGTGCCAGCAGCCCTAACGCTCCGGGACTCAACACCGGGGAGCTGTTTTTT. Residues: CASSPNAPGLNTGELFF.

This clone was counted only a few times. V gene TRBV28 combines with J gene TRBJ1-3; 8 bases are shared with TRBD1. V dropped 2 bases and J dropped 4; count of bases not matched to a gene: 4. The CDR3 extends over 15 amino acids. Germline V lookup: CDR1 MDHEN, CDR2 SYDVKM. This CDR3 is CASSLGGQAGNTIYF. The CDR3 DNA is TGTGCCAGCAGTTTAGGGGGACAGGCAGGAAACACCATATATTTT.

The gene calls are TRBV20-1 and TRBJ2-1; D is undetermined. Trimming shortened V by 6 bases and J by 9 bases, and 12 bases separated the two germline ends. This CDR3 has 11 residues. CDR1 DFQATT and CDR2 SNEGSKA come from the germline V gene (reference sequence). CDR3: CSAQRYGEQFF. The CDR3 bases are TGCAGTGCCCAGAGGTATGGTGAGCAGTTCTTC.

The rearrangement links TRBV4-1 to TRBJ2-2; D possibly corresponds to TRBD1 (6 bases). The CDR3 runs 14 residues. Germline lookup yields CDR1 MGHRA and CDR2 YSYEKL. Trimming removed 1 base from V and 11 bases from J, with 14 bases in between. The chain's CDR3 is CASSQVQWDKELFF. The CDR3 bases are TGCGCCAGCAGCCAAGTACAGTGGGACAAAGAGCTGTTTTTT.

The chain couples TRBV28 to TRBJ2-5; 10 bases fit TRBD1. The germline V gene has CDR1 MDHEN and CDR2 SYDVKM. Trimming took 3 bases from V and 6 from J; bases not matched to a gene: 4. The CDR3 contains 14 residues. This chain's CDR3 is CASSLTGGIKTQYF. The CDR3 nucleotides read TGTGCCAGCAGTTTGACAGGGGGCATTAAGACCCAGTACTTC.

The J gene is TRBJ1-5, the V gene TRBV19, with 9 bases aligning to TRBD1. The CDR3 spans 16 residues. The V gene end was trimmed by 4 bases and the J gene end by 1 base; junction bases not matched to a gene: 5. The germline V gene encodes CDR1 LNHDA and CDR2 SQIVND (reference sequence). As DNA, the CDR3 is TGTGCCAGTAGTAGAGGGACAGGGAAGAGCAATCAGCCCCAGCATTTT. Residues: CASSRGTGKSNQPQHF.

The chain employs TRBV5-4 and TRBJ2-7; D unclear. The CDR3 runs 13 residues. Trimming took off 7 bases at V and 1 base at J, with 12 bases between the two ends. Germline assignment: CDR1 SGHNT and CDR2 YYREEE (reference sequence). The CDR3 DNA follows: TGTGCCAGCTCCCCGGCTATTTCCTACGAGCAGTACTTC. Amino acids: CASSPAISYEQYF. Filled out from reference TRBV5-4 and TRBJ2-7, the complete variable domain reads ETGVTQSPTHLIKTRGQQVTLRCSSQSGHNTVSWYQQALGQGPQFIFQYYREEENGRGNFPPRFSGLQFPNYSSELNVNALELDDSALYLCASSPAISYEQYFGPGTRLTVT.

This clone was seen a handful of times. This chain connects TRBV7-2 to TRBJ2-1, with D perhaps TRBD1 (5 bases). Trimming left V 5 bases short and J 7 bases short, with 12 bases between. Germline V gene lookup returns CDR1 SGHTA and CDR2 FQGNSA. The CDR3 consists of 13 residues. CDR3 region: CASSRGHGNEQFF. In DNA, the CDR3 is TGTGCCAGCAGCAGGGGCCATGGGAATGAGCAGTTCTTC.

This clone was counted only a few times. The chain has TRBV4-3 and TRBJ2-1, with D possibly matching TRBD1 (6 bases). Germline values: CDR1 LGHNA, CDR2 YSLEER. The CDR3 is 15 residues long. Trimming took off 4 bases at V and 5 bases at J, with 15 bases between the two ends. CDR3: CASSLGTNGDNEQFF. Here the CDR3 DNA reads TGCGCCAGCAGCCTCGGGACAAACGGGGACAATGAGCAGTTCTTC.

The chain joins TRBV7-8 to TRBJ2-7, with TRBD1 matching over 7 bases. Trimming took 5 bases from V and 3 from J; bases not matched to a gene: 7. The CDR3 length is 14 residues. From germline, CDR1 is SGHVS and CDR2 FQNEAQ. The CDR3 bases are TGTGCCAGCAGCAAGGGGGACAGCCGCTACGAGCAGTACTTC. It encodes CASSKGDSRYEQYF.

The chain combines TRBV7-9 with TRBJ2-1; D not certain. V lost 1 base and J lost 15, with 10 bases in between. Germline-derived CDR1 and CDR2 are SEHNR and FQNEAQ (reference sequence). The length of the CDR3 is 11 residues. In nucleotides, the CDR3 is TGTGCCAGCAGCTTAGAGACCGGCGGGTTCTTC. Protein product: CASSLETGGFF.

For the CDR3, the DNA is TGTGCCAGTAGTACAACAGGGGGCGGGAGTCAGCCCCAGCATTTT. It codes for CASSTTGGGSQPQHF. The chain joins TRBV19 to TRBJ1-5; the match to TRBD1 covers 9 bases. With V trimmed by 4 bases and J by 6 bases, 7 bases remained unmatched. The CDR3 loop spans 15 amino acids. CDR1 and CDR2 (germline): LNHDA, SQIVND (reference sequence). Looking up the rest from reference TRBV19 and TRBJ1-5 gives the full variable domain: DGGITQSPKYLFRKEGQNVTLSCEQNLNHDAMYWYRQDPGQGLRLIYYSQIVNDFQKGDIAEGYSVSREKKESFPLTVTSAQKNPTAFYLCASSTTGGGSQPQHFGDGTRLSIL.

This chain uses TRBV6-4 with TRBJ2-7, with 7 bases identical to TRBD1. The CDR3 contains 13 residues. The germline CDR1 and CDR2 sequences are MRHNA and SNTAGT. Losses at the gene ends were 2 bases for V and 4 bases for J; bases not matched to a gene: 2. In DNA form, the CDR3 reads TGTGCCAGCAGTGACAGGGGGCGATACGAGCAGTACTTC. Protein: CASSDRGRYEQYF.

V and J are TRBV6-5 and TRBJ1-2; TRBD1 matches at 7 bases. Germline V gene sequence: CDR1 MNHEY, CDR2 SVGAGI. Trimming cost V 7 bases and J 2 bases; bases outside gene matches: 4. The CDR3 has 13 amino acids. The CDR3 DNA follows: TGTGCCAGCACCAGGGGGGGCAACTATGGCTACACCTTC. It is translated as CASTRGGNYGYTF.

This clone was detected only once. CDR3 loop: CASSLGMWGNRGYTF. CDR3 in DNA: TGTGCCAGCAGCTTAGGAATGTGGGGGAATCGCGGCTACACCTTC. The chain links TRBV11-3 to TRBJ1-2; D is possibly TRBD1 (5 bases). The CDR3 spans 15 residues. CDR1 is SGHNT, CDR2 YENEEA, per germline. Trimming stripped 1 base from V and 8 bases from J, with 17 bases between.

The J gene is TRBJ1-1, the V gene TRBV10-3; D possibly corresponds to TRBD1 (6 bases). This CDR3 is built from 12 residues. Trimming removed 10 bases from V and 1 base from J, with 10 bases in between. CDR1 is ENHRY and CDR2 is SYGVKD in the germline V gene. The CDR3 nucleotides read TGTGCCACAAGGGGGACGAACACTGAAGCTTTCTTT. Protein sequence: CATRGTNTEAFF.

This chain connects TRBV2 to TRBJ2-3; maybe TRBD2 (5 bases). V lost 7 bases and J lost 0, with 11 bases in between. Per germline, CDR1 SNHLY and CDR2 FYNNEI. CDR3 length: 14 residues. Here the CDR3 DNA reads TGTGCCAGCACGGAGAGGGCGAGCACAGATACGCAGTATTTT. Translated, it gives CASTERASTDTQYF.

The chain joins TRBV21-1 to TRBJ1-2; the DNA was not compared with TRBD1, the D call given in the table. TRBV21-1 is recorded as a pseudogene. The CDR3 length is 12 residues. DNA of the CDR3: TGTGCCAGCAGCAAAGAGGGGGATGGCTACACCTTC. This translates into CASSKEGDGYTF.

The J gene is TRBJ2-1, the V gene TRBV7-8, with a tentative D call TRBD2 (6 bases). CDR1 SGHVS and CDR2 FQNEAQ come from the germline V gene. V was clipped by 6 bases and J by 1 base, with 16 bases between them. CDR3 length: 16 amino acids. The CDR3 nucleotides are TGTGCCAGCAGGGAGGGCGAGTCGGTATCCTACAATGAGCAGTTCTTC. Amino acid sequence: CASREGESVSYNEQFF.

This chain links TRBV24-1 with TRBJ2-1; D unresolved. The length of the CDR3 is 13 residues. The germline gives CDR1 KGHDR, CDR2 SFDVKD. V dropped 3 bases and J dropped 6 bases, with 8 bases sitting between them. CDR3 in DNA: TGTGCCACCAGTGATCCGACTCGCAATGAGCAGTTCTTC. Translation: CATSDPTRNEQFF.

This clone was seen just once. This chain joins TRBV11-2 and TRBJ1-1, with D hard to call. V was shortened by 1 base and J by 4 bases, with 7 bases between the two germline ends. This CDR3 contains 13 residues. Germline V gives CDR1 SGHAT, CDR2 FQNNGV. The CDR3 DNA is TGTGCCAGCAGCTTAGCCTCTCCCACTGAAGCTTTCTTT. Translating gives CASSLASPTEAFF.

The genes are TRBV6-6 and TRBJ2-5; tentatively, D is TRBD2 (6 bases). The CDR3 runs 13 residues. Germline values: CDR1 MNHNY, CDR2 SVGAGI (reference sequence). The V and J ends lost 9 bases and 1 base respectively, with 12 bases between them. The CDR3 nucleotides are TGTGCCAGTCGGGGTAGCGGCCAAGAGACCCAGTACTTC. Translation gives CASRGSGQETQYF.

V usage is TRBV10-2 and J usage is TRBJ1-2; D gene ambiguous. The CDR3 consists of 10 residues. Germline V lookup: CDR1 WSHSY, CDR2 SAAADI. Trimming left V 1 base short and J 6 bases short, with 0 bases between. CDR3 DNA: TGCGCCAGCAGTGAGTATGGCTACACCTTC. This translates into CASSEYGYTF.

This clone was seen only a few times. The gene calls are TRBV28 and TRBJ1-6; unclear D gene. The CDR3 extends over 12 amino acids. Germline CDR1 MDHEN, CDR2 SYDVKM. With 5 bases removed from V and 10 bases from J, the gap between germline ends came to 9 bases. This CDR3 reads CASSLSGSPLHF. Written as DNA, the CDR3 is TGTGCCAGCAGTCTCAGTGGGTCACCCCTCCACTTT.

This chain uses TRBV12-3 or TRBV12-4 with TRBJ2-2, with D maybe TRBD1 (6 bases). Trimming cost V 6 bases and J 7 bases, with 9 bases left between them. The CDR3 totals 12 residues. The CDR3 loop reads CASRQGIGELFF. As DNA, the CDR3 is TGTGCCAGCAGGCAGGGGATCGGGGAGCTGTTTTTT.

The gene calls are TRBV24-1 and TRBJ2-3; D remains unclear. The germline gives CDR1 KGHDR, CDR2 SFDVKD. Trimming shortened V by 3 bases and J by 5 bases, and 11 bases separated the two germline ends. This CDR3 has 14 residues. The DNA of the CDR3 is TGTGCCACCAGTGATAACAGTCTAGTAGATACGCAGTATTTT. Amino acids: CATSDNSLVDTQYF.